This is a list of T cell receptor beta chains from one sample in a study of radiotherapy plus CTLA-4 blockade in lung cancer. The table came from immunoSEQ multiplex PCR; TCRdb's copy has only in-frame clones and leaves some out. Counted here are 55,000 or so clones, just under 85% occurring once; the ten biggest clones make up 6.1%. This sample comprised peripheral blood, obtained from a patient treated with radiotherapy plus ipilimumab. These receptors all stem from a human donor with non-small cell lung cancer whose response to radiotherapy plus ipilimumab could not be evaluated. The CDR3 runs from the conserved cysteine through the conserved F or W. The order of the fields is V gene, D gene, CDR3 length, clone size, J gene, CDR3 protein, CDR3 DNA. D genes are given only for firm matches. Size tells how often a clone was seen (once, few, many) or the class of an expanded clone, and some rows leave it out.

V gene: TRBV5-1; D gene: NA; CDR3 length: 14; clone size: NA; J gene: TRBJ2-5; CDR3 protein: CASSFGEAGETQYF; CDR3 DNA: TGCGCCAGCAGCTTTGGGGAGGCTGGAGAGACCCAGTACTTC
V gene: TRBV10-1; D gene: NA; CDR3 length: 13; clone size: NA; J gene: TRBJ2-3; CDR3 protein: CASSDGQLDTQYF; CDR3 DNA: TGCGCCAGCAGTGACGGACAGTTAGATACGCAGTATTTT
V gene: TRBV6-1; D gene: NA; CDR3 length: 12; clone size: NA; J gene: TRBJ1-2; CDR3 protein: CASKLDTFGYTF; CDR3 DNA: TGTGCCAGCAAGCTGGACACCTTTGGCTACACCTTC
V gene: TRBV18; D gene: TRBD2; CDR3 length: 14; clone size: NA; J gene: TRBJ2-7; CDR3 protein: CASSERLATYEQYF; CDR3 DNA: TGTGCCAGCTCAGAAAGACTAGCGACCTACGAGCAGTACTTC
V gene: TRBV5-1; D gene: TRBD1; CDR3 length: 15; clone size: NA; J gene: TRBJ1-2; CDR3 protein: CASSLETGDRYGYTF; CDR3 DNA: TGCGCCAGCAGCTTGGAGACAGGGGACAGGTATGGCTACACCTTC
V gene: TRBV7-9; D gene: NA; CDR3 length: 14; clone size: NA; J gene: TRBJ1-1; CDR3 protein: CASSLYRDNTEAFF; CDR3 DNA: TGTGCCAGCAGCTTATACAGGGATAACACTGAAGCTTTCTTT
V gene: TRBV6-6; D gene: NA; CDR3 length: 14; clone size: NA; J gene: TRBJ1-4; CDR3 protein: CASSSGEANEKLFF; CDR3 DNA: TGTGCCAGCAGTTCGGGGGAAGCAAATGAAAAACTGTTTTTT
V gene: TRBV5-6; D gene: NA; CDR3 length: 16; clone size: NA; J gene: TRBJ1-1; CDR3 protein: CASSLDRLYRNTEAFF; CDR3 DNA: TGTGCCAGCAGCTTGGATCGATTGTACAGGAACACTGAAGCTTTCTTT
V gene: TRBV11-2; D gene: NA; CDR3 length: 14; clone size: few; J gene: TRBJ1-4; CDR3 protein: CASSLAGANEKLFF; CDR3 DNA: TGTGCCAGCAGCTTAGCCGGGGCTAATGAAAAACTGTTTTTT
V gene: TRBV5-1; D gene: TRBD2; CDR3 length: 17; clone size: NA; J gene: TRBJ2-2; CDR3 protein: CASSPQPGLAVVGELFF; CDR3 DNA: TGCGCCAGCAGCCCGCAACCGGGACTAGCGGTAGTCGGGGAGCTGTTTTTT
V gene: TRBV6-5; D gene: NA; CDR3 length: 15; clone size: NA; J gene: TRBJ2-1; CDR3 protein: CASTHQSGLYNEQFF; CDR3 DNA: TGTGCCAGCACCCACCAATCAGGTCTTTACAATGAGCAGTTCTTC
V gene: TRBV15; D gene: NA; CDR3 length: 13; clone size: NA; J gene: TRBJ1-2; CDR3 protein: CATSREDTYGYTF; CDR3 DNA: TGTGCCACCAGCAGAGAGGACACCTATGGCTACACCTTC
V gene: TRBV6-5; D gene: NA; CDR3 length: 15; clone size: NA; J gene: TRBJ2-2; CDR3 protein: CASSTKAINTGELFF; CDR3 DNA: TGTGCCAGCAGTACCAAAGCTATAAACACCGGGGAGCTGTTTTTT
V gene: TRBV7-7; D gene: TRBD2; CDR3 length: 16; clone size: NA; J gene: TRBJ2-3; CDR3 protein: CASSLEIAGETDTQYF; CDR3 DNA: TGTGCCAGCAGCTTAGAAATAGCGGGAGAGACAGATACGCAGTATTTT
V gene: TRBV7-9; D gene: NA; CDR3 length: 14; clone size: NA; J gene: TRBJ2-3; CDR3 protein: CASSLGSTADTQYF; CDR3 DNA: TGTGCCAGCAGCTTAGGAAGTACTGCAGATACGCAGTATTTT
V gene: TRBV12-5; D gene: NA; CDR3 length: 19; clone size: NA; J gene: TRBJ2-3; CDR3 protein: CASGLVLGGEPTSTDTQYF; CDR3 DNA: TGTGCTAGTGGTTTGGTACTAGGAGGGGAGCCCACTAGCACAGATACGCAGTATTTT
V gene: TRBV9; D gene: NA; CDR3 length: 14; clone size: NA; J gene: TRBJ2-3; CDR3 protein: CASSNRVGTDTQYF; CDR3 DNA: TGTGCCAGCAGCAACAGGGTTGGCACAGATACGCAGTATTTT
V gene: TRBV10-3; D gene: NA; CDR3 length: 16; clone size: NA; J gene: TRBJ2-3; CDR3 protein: CAISGVQGLGTDTQYF; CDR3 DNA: TGTGCCATCAGTGGGGTACAGGGTCTCGGGACAGATACGCAGTATTTT
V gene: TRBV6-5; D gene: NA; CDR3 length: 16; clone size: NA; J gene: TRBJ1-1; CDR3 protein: CASSYHPTGKNTEAFF; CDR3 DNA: TGTGCCAGCAGTTACCACCCTACAGGGAAGAACACTGAAGCTTTCTTT
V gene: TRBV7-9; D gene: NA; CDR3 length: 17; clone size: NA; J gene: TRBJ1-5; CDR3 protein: CASSLKNRSYSNQPQHF; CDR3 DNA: TGTGCCAGCAGCTTAAAGAACAGGTCGTATAGCAATCAGCCCCAGCATTTT
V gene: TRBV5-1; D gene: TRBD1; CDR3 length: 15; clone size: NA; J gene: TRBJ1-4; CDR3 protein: CASSQRQGGPGKLFF; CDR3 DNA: TGCGCCAGCAGCCAGAGACAGGGCGGACCGGGAAAACTGTTTTTT
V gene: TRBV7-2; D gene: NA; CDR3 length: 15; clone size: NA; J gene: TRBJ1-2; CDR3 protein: CASSLARGRNYGYTF; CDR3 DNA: TGTGCCAGCAGCTTAGCGCGGGGCAGAAACTATGGCTACACCTTC
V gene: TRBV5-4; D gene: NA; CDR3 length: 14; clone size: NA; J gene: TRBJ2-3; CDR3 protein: CASSYRQSPDTQYF; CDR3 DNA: TGTGCCAGCAGCTACCGACAGTCTCCCGATACGCAGTATTTT
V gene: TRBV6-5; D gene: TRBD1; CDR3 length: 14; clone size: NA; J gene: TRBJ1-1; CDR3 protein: CASSYGSTGVEAFF; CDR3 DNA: TGTGCCAGCAGTTACGGTTCCACAGGGGTTGAAGCTTTCTTT
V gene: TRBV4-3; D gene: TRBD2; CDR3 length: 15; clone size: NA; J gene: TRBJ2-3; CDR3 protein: CASSQGTGGGDTQYF; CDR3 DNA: TGCGCCAGCAGCCAGGGGACGGGGGGAGGCGATACGCAGTATTTT
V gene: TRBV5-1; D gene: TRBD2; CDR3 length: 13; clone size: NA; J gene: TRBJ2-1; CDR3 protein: CASRTSGVYEQFF; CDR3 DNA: TGCGCCAGCAGAACTAGCGGGGTCTATGAGCAGTTCTTC
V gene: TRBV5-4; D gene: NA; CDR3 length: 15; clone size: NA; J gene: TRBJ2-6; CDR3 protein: CASSFRRAGANVLTF; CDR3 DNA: TGTGCCAGCAGCTTCAGGAGGGCTGGGGCCAACGTCCTGACTTTC
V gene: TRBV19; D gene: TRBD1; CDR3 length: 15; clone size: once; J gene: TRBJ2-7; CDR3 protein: CASSIVGQGNYEQYF; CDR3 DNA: TGTGCCAGTAGTATAGTGGGACAGGGGAACTACGAGCAGTACTTC
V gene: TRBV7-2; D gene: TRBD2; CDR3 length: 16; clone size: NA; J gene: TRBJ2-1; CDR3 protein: CASRELAGGPYNEQFF; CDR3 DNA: TGTGCCAGCAGGGAGCTAGCGGGGGGGCCATACAATGAGCAGTTCTTC
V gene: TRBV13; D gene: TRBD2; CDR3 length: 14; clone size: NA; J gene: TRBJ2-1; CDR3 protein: CASRLAGGPHEQFF; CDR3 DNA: TGTGCCAGCAGGCTAGCGGGGGGGCCCCATGAGCAGTTCTTC
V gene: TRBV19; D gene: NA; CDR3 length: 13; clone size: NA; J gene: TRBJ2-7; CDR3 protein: CASSIAVPGEQYF; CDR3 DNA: TGTGCCAGTAGTATAGCTGTTCCCGGCGAGCAGTACTTC
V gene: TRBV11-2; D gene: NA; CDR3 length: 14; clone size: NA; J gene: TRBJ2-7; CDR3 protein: CASSLERLAYEQYF; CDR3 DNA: TGTGCCAGCAGCTTAGAGCGGTTAGCCTACGAGCAGTACTTC
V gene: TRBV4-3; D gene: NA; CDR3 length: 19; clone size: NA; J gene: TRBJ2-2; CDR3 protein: CASSQERARGQKNTGELFF; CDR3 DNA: TGCGCCAGCAGCCAAGAGAGGGCGCGAGGACAGAAGAACACCGGGGAGCTGTTTTTT
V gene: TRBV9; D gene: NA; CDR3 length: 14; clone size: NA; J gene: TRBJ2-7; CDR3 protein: CASSPSVSPGEQYF; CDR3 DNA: TGTGCCAGCAGCCCCTCCGTCTCCCCGGGGGAGCAGTACTTC
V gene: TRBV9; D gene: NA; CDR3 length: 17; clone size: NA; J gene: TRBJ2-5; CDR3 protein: CASSPGPGRLIEETQYF; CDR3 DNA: TGTGCCAGCAGCCCCGGTCCTGGGCGATTAATAGAAGAGACCCAGTACTTC
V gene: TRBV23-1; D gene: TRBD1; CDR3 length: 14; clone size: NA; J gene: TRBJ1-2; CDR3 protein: CASSQGQGVGGYTF; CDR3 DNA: TGCGCCAGCAGTCAAGGGCAGGGGGTTGGTGGCTACACCTTC